These 5 T cell receptor beta chains came from one sample sequenced in a study of blood T cell repertoires in COVID-19. Some clones are missing from TCRdb's copy, which holds only in-frame ones; the method was immunoSEQ multiplex PCR. The sample shows under 300,000 clones, approximately 83% of them seen only once. The source material was peripheral blood. The receptors originated from an elderly woman with acute or convalescent COVID-19.

The gene calls are TRBV7-9 and TRBJ1-3; unclear D gene. The germline V and J ends were trimmed by 1 base and 2 bases, with 9 bases remaining between them. CDR1 and CDR2 from the germline V gene are SEHNR and FQNEAQ (reference sequence). The CDR3 is made up of 15 amino acids. CDR3 protein: CASSLGAVTGNTIYF. CDR3 coding DNA: TGTGCCAGCAGCTTAGGGGCTGTAACTGGAAACACCATATATTTT.

The V call is TRBV24-1, the J call TRBJ2-1; 8 bases match TRBD1. V shed 4 bases, J shed 7 bases, and the junction held 8 bases outside the gene matches. CDR3 size: 15 residues. Germline V gene data show CDR1 as KGHDR and CDR2 as SFDVKD. Here the CDR3 reads CATSETGQGRNEQFF. CDR3 coding DNA: TGTGCCACCAGTGAGACCGGACAGGGCCGGAATGAGCAGTTCTTC.

The J gene is TRBJ2-2, the V gene TRBV7-9; D uncertain. The V and J ends lost 3 bases and 1 base respectively, with 15 bases between them. Germline V gives CDR1 SEHNR, CDR2 FQNEAQ (reference sequence). The CDR3 extends over 17 amino acids. CDR3 region: CASSFPPAALNTGELFF. In DNA form, the CDR3 reads TGTGCCAGCAGCTTTCCTCCGGCGGCACTGAACACCGGGGAGCTGTTTTTT.

The V call is TRBV6-1, the J call TRBJ1-2; D may be TRBD1 (6 bases). V was trimmed by 1 base and J by 4 bases, leaving 16 bases between them. This CDR3 has 16 residues. Germline values: CDR1 MNHNS, CDR2 SASEGT. The CDR3 sequence: CASSEGGPTGSYGYTF. CDR3 bases: TGTGCCAGCAGTGAAGGCGGACCGACAGGTTCCTATGGCTACACCTTC.

The chain recombines TRBV5-1 with TRBJ1-4; D is possibly TRBD1 (6 bases). Per the germline V gene, CDR1 is SGHRS and CDR2 is YFSETQ. Trimming stripped 4 bases from V and 0 bases from J, with 16 bases between. This CDR3 is 17 amino acids long. For the CDR3, the DNA is TGCGCCAGCAGCAAGGACAGACCTACTACAACTAATGAAAAACTGTTTTTT. It specifies CASSKDRPTTTNEKLFF.